A single T cell receptor (beta chain) is shown here with its context. CDR1 MDHEN and CDR2 SYDVKM come from the germline V gene. Trimming took off 1 base at V and 2 bases at J, with 12 bases between the two ends. The CDR3 spans 15 residues. In the source study's methods: From reference gene primer amplification, estimates of nucleated cell counts were derived. TCRdb keeps only in-frame clones here, not all; method: immunoSEQ multiplex PCR. V, J and clone size are taken as reported in that table, and D and trimming were inferred from the DNA itself. The table shows about 78,000 clones, with 80% to 95% occurring only once. This entry is derived from a study of blood T cell repertoires in COVID-19. Study in general: Material from acute and convalescent COVID-19 was sourced from the United States, Italy and Spain. The analysed material was cDNA or gDNA that came from T cells, B-cell-depleted T cells, or PBMCs.

The sequence was collected from a woman aged 80 or over with acute or convalescent COVID-19. The rearrangement joins TRBV28 to TRBJ2-7; no clear D gene. Sequencing was carried out using peripheral blood. CDR3 bases: TGTGCCAGCAGTTTATCTACTCCGGTAGCCTACGAGCAGTACTTC. It translates to CASSLSTPVAYEQYF.